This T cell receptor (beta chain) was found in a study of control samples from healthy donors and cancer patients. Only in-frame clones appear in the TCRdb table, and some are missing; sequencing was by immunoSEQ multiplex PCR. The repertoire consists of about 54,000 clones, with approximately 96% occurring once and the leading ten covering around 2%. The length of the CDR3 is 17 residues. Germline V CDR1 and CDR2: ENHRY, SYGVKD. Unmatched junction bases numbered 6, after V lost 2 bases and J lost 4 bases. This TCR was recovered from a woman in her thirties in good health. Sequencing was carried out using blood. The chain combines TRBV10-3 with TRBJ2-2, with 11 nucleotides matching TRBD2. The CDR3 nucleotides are TGTGCCATCAGTGAGGACTTAGCGGGAGGGAGCACCGGGGAGCTGTTTTTT. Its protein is CAISEDLAGGSTGELFF.